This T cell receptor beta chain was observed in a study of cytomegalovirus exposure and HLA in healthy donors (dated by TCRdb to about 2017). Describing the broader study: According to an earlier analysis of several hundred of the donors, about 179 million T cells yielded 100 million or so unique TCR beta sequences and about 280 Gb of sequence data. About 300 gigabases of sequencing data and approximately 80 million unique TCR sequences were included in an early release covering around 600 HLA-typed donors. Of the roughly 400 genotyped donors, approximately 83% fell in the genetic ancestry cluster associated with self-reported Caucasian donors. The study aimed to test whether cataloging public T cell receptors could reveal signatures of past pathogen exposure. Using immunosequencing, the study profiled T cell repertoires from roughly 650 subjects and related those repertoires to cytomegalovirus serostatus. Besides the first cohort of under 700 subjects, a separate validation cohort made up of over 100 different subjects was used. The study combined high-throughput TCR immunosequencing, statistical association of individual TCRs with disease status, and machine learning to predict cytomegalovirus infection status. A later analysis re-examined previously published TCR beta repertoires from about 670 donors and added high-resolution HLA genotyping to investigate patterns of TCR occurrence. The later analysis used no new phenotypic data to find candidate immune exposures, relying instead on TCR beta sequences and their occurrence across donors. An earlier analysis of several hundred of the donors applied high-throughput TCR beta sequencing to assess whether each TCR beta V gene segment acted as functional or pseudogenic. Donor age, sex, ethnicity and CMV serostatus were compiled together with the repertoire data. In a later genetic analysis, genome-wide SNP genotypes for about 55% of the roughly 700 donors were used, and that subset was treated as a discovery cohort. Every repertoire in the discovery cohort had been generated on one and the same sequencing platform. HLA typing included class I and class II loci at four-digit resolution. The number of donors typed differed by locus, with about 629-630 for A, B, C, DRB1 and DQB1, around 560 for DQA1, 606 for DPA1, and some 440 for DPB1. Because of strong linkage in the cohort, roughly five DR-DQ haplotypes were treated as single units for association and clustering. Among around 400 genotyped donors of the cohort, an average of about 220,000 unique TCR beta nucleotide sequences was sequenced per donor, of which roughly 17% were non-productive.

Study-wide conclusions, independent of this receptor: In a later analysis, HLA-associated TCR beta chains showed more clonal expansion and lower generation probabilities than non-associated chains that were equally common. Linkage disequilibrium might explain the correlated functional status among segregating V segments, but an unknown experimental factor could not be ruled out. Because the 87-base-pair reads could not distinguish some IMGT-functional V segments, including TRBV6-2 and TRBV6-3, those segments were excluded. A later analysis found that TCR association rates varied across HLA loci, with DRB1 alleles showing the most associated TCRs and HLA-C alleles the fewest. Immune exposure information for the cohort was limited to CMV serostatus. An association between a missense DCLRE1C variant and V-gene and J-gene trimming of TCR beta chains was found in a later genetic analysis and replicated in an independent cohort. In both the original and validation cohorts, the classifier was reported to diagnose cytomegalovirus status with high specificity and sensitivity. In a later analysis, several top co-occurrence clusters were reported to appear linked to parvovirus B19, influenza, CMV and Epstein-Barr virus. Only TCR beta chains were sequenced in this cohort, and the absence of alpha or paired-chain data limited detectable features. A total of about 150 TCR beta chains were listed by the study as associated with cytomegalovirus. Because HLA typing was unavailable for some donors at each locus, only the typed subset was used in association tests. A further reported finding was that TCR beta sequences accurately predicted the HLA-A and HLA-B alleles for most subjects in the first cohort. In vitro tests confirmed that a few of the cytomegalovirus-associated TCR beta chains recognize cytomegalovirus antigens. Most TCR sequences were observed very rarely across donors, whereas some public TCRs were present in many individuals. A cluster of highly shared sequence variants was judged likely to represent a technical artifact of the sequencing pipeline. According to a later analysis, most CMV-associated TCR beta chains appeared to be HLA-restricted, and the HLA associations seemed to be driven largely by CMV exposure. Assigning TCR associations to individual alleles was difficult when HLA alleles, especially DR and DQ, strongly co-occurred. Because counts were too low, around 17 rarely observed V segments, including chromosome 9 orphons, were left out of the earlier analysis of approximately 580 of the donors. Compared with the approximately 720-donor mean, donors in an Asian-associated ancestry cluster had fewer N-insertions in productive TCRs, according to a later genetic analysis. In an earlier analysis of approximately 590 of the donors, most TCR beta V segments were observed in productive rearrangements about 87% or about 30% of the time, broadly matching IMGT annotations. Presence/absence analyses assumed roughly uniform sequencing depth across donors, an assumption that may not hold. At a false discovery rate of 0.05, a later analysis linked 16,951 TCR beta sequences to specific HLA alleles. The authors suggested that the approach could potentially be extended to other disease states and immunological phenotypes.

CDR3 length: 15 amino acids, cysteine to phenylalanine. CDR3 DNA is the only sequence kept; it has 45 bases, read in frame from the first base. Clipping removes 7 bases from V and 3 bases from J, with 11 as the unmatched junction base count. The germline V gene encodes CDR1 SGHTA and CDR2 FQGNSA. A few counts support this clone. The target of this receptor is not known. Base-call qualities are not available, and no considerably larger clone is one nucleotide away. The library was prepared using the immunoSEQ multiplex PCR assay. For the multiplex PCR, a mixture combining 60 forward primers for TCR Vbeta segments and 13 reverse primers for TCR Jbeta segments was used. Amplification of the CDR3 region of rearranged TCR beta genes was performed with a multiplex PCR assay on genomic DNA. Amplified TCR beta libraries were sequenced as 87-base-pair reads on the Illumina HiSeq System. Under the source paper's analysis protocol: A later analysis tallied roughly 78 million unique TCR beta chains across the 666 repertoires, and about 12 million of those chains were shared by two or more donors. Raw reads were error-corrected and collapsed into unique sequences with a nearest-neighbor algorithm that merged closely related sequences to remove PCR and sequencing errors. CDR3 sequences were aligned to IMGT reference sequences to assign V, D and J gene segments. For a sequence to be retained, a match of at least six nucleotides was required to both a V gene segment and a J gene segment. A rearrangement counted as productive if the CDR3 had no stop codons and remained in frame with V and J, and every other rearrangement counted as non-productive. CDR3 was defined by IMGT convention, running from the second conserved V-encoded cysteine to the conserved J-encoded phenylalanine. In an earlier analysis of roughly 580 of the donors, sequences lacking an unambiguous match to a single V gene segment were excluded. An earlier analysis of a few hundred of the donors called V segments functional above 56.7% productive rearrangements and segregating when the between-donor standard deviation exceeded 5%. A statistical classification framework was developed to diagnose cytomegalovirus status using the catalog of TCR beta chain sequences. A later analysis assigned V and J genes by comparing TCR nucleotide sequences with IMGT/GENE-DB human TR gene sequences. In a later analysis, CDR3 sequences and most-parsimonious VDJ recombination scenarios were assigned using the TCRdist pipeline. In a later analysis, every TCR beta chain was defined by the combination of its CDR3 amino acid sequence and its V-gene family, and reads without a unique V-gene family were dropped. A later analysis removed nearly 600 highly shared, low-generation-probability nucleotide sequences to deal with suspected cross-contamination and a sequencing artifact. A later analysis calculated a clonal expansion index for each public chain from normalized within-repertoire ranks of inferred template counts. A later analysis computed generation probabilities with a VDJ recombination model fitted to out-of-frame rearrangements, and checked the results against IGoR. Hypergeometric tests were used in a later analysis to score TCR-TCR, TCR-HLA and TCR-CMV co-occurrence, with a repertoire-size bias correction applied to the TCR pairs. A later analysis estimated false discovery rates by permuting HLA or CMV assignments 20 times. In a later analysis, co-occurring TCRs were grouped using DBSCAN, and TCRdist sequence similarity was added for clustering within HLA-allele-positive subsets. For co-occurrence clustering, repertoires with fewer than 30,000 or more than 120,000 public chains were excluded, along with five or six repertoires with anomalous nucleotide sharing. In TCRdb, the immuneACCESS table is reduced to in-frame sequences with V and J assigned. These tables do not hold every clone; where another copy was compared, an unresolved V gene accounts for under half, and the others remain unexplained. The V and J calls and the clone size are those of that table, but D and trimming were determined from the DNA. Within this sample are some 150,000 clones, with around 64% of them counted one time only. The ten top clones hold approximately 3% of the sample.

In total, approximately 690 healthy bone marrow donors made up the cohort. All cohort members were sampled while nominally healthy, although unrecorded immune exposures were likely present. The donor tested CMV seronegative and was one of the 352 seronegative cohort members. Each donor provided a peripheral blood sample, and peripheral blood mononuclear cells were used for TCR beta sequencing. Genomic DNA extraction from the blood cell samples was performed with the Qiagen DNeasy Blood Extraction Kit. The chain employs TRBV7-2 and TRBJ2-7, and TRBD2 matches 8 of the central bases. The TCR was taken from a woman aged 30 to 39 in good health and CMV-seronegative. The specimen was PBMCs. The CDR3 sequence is CASNLGGAGSYEQYF. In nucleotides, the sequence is TGTGCCAGCAATCTCGGGGGGGCGGGGAGCTACGAGCAGTACTTC.